This record concerns one T cell receptor beta chain sequence. The data belong to a study of blood T cell repertoires in COVID-19. On the study more broadly: COVID-19 samples collected from the United States, Italy and Spain covered acute and convalescent phases. The cDNA or gDNA used as material had been derived from T cells, B-cell-depleted T cells, or PBMCs.

V dropped 4 bases and J dropped 7; count of bases not matched to a gene: 9. The CDR3 length is 15 residues. CDR1 and CDR2 from the germline V gene are LGHNA and YNFKEQ. TCRdb's copy holds only in-frame clones and misses some; the assay was immunoSEQ multiplex PCR. Altogether over 70,000 clones are present, about nine tenths being singletons, with the ten largest covering 6% to 7.5%. The sequencing input was peripheral blood. This sequence originates from a woman aged 80 or over with acute or convalescent COVID-19. The V and J genes are TRBV4-2 and TRBJ2-1; 8 nucleotides line up with TRBD2. DNA of the CDR3: TGTGCCAGCAGCCCGGTGGCTAGCGGGCTTAATGAGCAGTTCTTC. It specifies CASSPVASGLNEQFF.